The clone carrying this T cell receptor beta chain was seen at least ten times. What it binds is not known. This sample was included in a study of T cell responses to AZD1222 COVID-19 vaccine. Regarding the study as a whole: Repertoires were obtained solely post-peak T cell response. The donor group comprised mostly white British people and more females; the analysis possibly underestimated clonal diversity. Baseline testing showed seropositivity in only a handful of AZD1222 recipients.

V lost 0 bases to trimming and J lost 2 bases; unmatched junction nucleotides: 1. The CDR3 runs to 15 residues. Germline CDR1 is MRHNA and CDR2 is SNTAGT. Using immunoSEQ multiplex PCR, the repertoire was profiled, and TCRdb retains in-frame clones only, with some absent. The table has 100,000 to 150,000 clones, under 85% seen once. The source of this sequence is an adult in good health. The rearrangement uses TRBV6-4 and TRBJ2-3; 8 bases align to TRBD2. The sequencing used peripheral blood, collected on day 0 of AZD1222 vaccination. The CDR3 region is CASSDSAGATDTQYF. The CDR3 region has the DNA TGTGCCAGCAGTGACTCAGCGGGGGCCACAGATACGCAGTATTTT.